Reported below is one TCR beta chain. Study processing details: Amplification from reference gene primers served as the basis for estimated nucleated cell counts. Assay used: immunoSEQ multiplex PCR; TCRdb lists only in-frame clones, some missing. From that table come the V and J calls and clone size; the DNA was used to work out D and trimming. This table holds approximately 300,000 clones, around 90% found once. Deletions cut 4 bases from V and 7 bases from J, with 19 bases between. CDR1 is MNHEY and CDR2 is SMNVEV in the germline V gene (reference sequence). The CDR3 consists of 16 residues. The data belong to a study of blood T cell repertoires in COVID-19. Study as a whole: Researchers got acute and convalescent COVID-19 samples from the United States, Italy and Spain.

Seattle enrolled patients during active infection and tracked them longitudinally. The receptor comes from a young woman with COVID-19, enrolled during active disease. The sequenced sample consisted of peripheral blood. The chain combines TRBV27 with TRBJ1-4; perhaps TRBD1 as D (5 bases). CDR3 protein: CASSSPAAGLSEKLFF. The CDR3 DNA reads as TGTGCCAGCAGTTCCCCAGCCGCAGGGTTAAGTGAAAAACTGTTTTTT.